These T cell receptor beta chains were read from a single sample in a study of T cells in Graves' hyperthyroidism and ophthalmopathy. One entry per CDR3 protein results from TCRdb running MiXCR on the multiplex PCR reads. Of around 200,000 distinct CDR3 sequences in the sample, around 17% were seen once. Specimen: blood. Receptors originate from a man aged 40-55 years with Graves' hyperthyroidism. CDR3s include the opening cysteine and the closing phenylalanine or tryptophan. The order of the fields is V gene, J gene, clone size, D gene, CDR3 protein, CDR3 DNA. The D gene is left open where the match is weak. Clone size is shown for a subset of rows, as once, few, many or a class of expanded clone.

V gene: TRBV18; J gene: TRBJ1-1; clone size: NA; D gene: TRBD1; CDR3 protein: CASSPRQGPDTEAFF; CDR3 DNA: TGTGCCAGCTCACCCCGACAGGGGCCAGACACTGAAGCTTTCTTT
V gene: TRBV20-1; J gene: TRBJ1-1; clone size: few; D gene: TRBD1; CDR3 protein: CSADTEGRGPEAFF; CDR3 DNA: TGCAGTGCCGACACAGAGGGCAGGGGGCCTGAAGCTTTCTTT
V gene: TRBV6-1; J gene: TRBJ2-2; clone size: NA; D gene: NA; CDR3 protein: CASRILSTGELFF; CDR3 DNA: TGTGCCAGCAGGATTTTGTCTACCGGGGAGCTGTTTTTT
V gene: TRBV10-3; J gene: TRBJ2-5; clone size: many; D gene: NA; CDR3 protein: CAISESQAETQYF; CDR3 DNA: TGTGCCATCAGTGAGTCTCAGGCAGAGACCCAGTACTTC
V gene: TRBV29-1; J gene: TRBJ2-1; clone size: NA; D gene: NA; CDR3 protein: CSVEVDGGYAYNEQFF; CDR3 DNA: TGCAGCGTTGAAGTGGATGGGGGATATGCTTACAATGAGCAGTTCTTC
V gene: TRBV29-1; J gene: TRBJ1-1; clone size: few; D gene: NA; CDR3 protein: CSVEGQVNTEAFF; CDR3 DNA: TGCAGCGTTGAGGGCCAGGTCAACACTGAAGCTTTCTTT
V gene: TRBV19; J gene: TRBJ1-5; clone size: few; D gene: TRBD1; CDR3 protein: CASSAGTGGYSNQPQHF; CDR3 DNA: TGTGCCAGTAGTGCCGGGACAGGGGGATATAGCAATCAGCCCCAGCATTTT
V gene: TRBV6-6; J gene: TRBJ2-3; clone size: many; D gene: NA; CDR3 protein: CASSYVGSSTDTQYF; CDR3 DNA: TGTGCCAGCAGTTACGTCGGGTCGTCCACAGATACGCAGTATTTT
V gene: TRBV18; J gene: TRBJ1-4; clone size: NA; D gene: NA; CDR3 protein: CASSLTDNEKLFF; CDR3 DNA: TGTGCCAGCTCACTTACGGATAACGAAAAACTGTTTTTT
V gene: TRBV5-1; J gene: TRBJ1-1; clone size: few; D gene: NA; CDR3 protein: CASSLVGDMYTEAFF; CDR3 DNA: TGCGCCAGCAGCTTGGTAGGGGACATGTACACTGAAGCTTTCTTT
V gene: TRBV30; J gene: TRBJ1-1; clone size: NA; D gene: NA; CDR3 protein: CACRSNTEAFF; CDR3 DNA: TGTGCCTGCAGATCGAACACTGAAGCTTTCTTT
V gene: TRBV19; J gene: TRBJ2-4; clone size: few; D gene: TRBD2; CDR3 protein: CASSTPGTSLNIQYF; CDR3 DNA: TGTGCCAGTAGTACCCCCGGGACTAGCTTGAACATTCAGTACTTC
V gene: TRBV6-2/TRBV6-3; J gene: TRBJ2-1; clone size: many; D gene: NA; CDR3 protein: CAVTASSYNEQFF; CDR3 DNA: TGTGCCGTCACTGCAAGCTCCTACAATGAGCAGTTCTTC
V gene: TRBV20-1; J gene: TRBJ2-3; clone size: many; D gene: TRBD2; CDR3 protein: CSARIWTSAADTQYF; CDR3 DNA: TGCAGTGCTAGGATCTGGACTAGCGCGGCAGATACGCAGTATTTT
V gene: TRBV2; J gene: TRBJ2-1; clone size: many; D gene: NA; CDR3 protein: CASGDSKGANEQFF; CDR3 DNA: TGTGCCAGCGGGGACTCGAAAGGGGCCAATGAGCAGTTCTTC
V gene: TRBV28; J gene: TRBJ2-5; clone size: many; D gene: TRBD1; CDR3 protein: CGTGRETQYF; CDR3 DNA: TGTGGGACAGGGCGGGAGACCCAGTACTTC
V gene: TRBV20-1; J gene: TRBJ1-1; clone size: many; D gene: NA; CDR3 protein: CSARSQRGTEAFF; CDR3 DNA: TGCAGTGCTAGAAGTCAGAGAGGCACTGAAGCTTTCTTT
V gene: TRBV7-9; J gene: TRBJ2-1; clone size: NA; D gene: NA; CDR3 protein: CASSLDEGGRPFF; CDR3 DNA: TGTGCCAGCAGCTTAGACGAAGGGGGGCGGCCGTTCTTC
V gene: TRBV7-2; J gene: TRBJ2-5; clone size: many; D gene: NA; CDR3 protein: CASSTLGGAGGTQETQYF; CDR3 DNA: TGTGCCAGCAGCACCCTCGGGGGGGCAGGGGGTACCCAAGAGACCCAGTACTTC
V gene: TRBV7-8; J gene: TRBJ1-5; clone size: many; D gene: NA; CDR3 protein: CASSLVGRGRNQPQHF; CDR3 DNA: TGTGCCAGCAGCTTAGTAGGTAGAGGTCGAAATCAGCCCCAGCATTTT
V gene: TRBV29-1; J gene: TRBJ1-2; clone size: NA; D gene: TRBD1; CDR3 protein: CSVRDRTYGYTF; CDR3 DNA: TGCAGCGTGCGGGACAGGACCTATGGCTACACCTTC
V gene: TRBV20-1; J gene: TRBJ2-2; clone size: few; D gene: NA; CDR3 protein: CSASVTDTGELFF; CDR3 DNA: TGCAGTGCTAGTGTAACAGACACCGGGGAGCTGTTTTTT
V gene: TRBV7-2; J gene: TRBJ2-7; clone size: many; D gene: TRBD2; CDR3 protein: CASSPGLAGDYEQYF; CDR3 DNA: TGTGCCAGCAGCCCAGGACTAGCGGGGGATTACGAGCAGTACTTC
V gene: TRBV19; J gene: TRBJ1-6; clone size: NA; D gene: NA; CDR3 protein: CASSSRARGPLHF; CDR3 DNA: TGTGCCAGTAGTAGCAGGGCTCGAGGACCCCTCCACTTT
V gene: TRBV6-1; J gene: TRBJ2-2; clone size: few; D gene: NA; CDR3 protein: CASSPFPQVGELFF; CDR3 DNA: TGTGCCAGCAGTCCTTTTCCCCAAGTCGGGGAGCTGTTTTTT
V gene: TRBV24-1; J gene: TRBJ1-5; clone size: many; D gene: NA; CDR3 protein: CATSEKGLPQHF; CDR3 DNA: TGTGCCACCAGTGAGAAGGGGCTGCCCCAGCATTTT
V gene: TRBV5-1; J gene: TRBJ2-2; clone size: NA; D gene: NA; CDR3 protein: CASSLEIRDNTGELFF; CDR3 DNA: TGCGCCAGCAGCTTGGAGATAAGAGACAACACCGGGGAGCTGTTTTTT
V gene: TRBV28; J gene: TRBJ1-1; clone size: NA; D gene: TRBD1; CDR3 protein: CASTGDVVRGRDTEAFF; CDR3 DNA: TGTGCCAGCACGGGAGACGTGGTGAGGGGGCGAGACACTGAAGCTTTCTTT
V gene: TRBV18; J gene: TRBJ2-3; clone size: few; D gene: TRBD1; CDR3 protein: CASSQPGTGDTDTQYF; CDR3 DNA: TGTGCCAGCTCACAACCCGGGACAGGAGACACAGATACGCAGTATTTT
V gene: TRBV19; J gene: TRBJ1-1; clone size: few; D gene: NA; CDR3 protein: CASHLTGNPEAFF; CDR3 DNA: TGTGCCAGTCATCTTACAGGGAATCCTGAAGCTTTCTTT
V gene: TRBV7-2; J gene: TRBJ2-1; clone size: NA; D gene: TRBD2; CDR3 protein: CASIQREAQNEKFF; CDR3 DNA: TGTGCCAGCATACAGCGGGAGGCACAAAATGAGAAGTTCTTC
V gene: TRBV5-1; J gene: TRBJ2-7; clone size: NA; D gene: NA; CDR3 protein: CASSPRTTSSYEQYF; CDR3 DNA: TGCGCCAGCAGCCCCCGGACAACGAGCTCCTACGAGCAGTACTTC
V gene: TRBV9; J gene: TRBJ1-3; clone size: few; D gene: NA; CDR3 protein: CASSTRDGSGNTIYF; CDR3 DNA: TGTGCCAGCAGCACTCGGGACGGCTCTGGAAACACCATATATTTT
V gene: TRBV28; J gene: TRBJ2-7; clone size: medium-sized; D gene: TRBD1; CDR3 protein: CASSFPGTGTSYEQYF; CDR3 DNA: TGTGCCAGCAGCTTCCCCGGGACAGGGACTTCCTACGAGCAGTACTTC
V gene: TRBV6-1; J gene: TRBJ1-3; clone size: few; D gene: TRBD1; CDR3 protein: CASSLKRATGSANTIYF; CDR3 DNA: TGTGCCAGCAGCCTTAAACGCGCGACAGGGTCCGCGAACACCATATATTTT
V gene: TRBV5-6; J gene: TRBJ1-1; clone size: many; D gene: TRBD1; CDR3 protein: CASSPTGGRNTEAFF; CDR3 DNA: TGTGCCAGCAGCCCGACAGGGGGCAGGAACACTGAAGCTTTCTTT
V gene: TRBV7-8; J gene: TRBJ2-1; clone size: NA; D gene: TRBD2; CDR3 protein: CASSLRAAGGEQFF; CDR3 DNA: TGTGCCAGCAGCTTAAGGGCGGCGGGGGGTGAGCAGTTCTTC